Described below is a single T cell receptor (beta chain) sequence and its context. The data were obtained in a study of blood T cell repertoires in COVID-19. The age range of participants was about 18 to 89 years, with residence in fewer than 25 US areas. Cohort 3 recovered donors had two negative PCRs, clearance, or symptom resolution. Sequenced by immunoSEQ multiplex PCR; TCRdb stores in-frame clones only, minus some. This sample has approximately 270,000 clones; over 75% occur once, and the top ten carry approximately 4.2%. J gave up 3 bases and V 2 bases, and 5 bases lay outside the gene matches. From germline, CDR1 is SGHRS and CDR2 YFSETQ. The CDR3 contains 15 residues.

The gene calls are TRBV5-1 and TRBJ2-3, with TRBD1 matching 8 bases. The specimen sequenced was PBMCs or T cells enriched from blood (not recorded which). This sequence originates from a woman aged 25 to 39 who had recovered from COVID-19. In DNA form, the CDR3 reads TGCGCCAGCAGCTTAACAGGGGGAAGGACAGATACGCAGTATTTT. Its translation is CASSLTGGRTDTQYF.